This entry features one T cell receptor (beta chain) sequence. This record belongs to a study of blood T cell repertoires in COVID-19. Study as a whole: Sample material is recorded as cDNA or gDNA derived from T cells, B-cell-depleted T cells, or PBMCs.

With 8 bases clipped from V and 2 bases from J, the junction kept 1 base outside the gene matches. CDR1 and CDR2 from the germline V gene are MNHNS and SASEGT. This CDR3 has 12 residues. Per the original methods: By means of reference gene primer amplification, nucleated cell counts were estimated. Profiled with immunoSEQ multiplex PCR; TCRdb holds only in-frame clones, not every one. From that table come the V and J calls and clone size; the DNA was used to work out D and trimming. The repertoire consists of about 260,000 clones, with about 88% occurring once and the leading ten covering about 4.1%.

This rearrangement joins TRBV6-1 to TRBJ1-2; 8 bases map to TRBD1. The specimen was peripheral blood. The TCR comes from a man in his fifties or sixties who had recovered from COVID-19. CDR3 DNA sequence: TGTGCCAGCTGGGACAGGAACTATGGCTACACCTTC. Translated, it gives CASWDRNYGYTF.